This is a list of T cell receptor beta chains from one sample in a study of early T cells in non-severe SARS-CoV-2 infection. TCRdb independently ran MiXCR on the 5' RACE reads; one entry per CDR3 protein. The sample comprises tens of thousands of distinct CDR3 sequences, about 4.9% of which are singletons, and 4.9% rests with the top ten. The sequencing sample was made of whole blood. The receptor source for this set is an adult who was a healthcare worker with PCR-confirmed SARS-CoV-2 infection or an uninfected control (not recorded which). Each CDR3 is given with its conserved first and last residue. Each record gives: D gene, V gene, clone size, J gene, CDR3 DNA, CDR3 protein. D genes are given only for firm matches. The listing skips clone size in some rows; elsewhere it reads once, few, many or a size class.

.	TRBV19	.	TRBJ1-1	TGTGCCAGTAAGGAACAGGTGAACACTGAAGCTTTCTTT	CASKEQVNTEAFF
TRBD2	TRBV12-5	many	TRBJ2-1	TGTGCTAGTGGTTTGAGGTATGATGGGTTCCTAGCGGGGTTCAGCTCCTACAATGAGCAGTTCTTC	CASGLRYDGFLAGFSSYNEQFF
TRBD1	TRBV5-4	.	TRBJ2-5	TGTGCCAGCAGCTTGGCTACAGGGGACAAGACCCAGTACTTC	CASSLATGDKTQYF
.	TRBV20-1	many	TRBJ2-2	TGCAGTGCTAGATCCTTCGACACCGGGGAGCTGTTTTTT	CSARSFDTGELFF
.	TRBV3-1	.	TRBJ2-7	TGTGCCAGCAACCAAGTTTGGACAGGAGGGTACGAGCAGTACTTC	CASNQVWTGGYEQYF
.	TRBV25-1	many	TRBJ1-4	TGTGCCAGCAGTGACAGGAGGGGCGCGAGTGAAAAACTGTTTTTT	CASSDRRGASEKLFF
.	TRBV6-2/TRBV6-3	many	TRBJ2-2	TGTGCCAGCAGTTACGCCGGGACCGGGGAGCTGTTTTTT	CASSYAGTGELFF
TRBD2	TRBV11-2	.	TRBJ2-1	TGTGCCAGCAGCTTAGCGGGAGGGCCTAGTGAGCAGTTCTTC	CASSLAGGPSEQFF
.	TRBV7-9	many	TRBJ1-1	TGTGCCAGCAGCCCTCTGCTGGGAGGCACTGAAGCTTTCTTT	CASSPLLGGTEAFF
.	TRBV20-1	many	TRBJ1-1	TGCAGTGCTGTCGCGGGGAACACTGAAGCTTTCTTT	CSAVAGNTEAFF
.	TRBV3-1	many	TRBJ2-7	TGTGCCAGCAGCCACACTAGGAGCTCCTACGAGCAGTACTTC	CASSHTRSSYEQYF
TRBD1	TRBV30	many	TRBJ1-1	TGTGCCTGGAGCGCGGGGACAGTAAGCAACACTGAAGCTTTCTTT	CAWSAGTVSNTEAFF
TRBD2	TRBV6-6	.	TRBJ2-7	TGTGCCAGCAGCCCCGGGAGGAGCACCTACGAGCAGTACTTC	CASSPGRSTYEQYF
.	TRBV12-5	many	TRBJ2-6	TGTGCTATAACAGACTCTGGGGCCAACGTCCTGACTTTC	CAITDSGANVLTF
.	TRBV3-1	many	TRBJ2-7	TGTGCCAGCAGCCAACTAACAGGGAATGCCTACGAGCAGTACTTC	CASSQLTGNAYEQYF
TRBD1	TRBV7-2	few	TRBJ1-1	TGTGCCAGCAGCCTGGGACAGGCCCTTGAAGCTTTCTTT	CASSLGQALEAFF
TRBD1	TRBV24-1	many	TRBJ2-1	TGTGCCACCAGTGATAGTCCAGGGGGTAGCTACAATGAGCAGTTCTTC	CATSDSPGGSYNEQFF
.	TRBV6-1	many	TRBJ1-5	TGTGCCAGCAGCGTGGGGGGCAGGGGACAGCCCCAGCATTTT	CASSVGGRGQPQHF
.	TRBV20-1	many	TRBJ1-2	TGCAGTGCGAGATCTACTCCTAACTATGGCTACACCTTC	CSARSTPNYGYTF
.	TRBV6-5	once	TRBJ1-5	TGTGCCAGCAGGGAAGGGGGACGGGGGCCCCAGCATTTT	CASREGGRGPQHF
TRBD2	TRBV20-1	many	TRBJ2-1	TGCAGTGCTAGAGACCTTAGGACTAGCGGGGGGGCCGGTGAGCAGTTCTTC	CSARDLRTSGGAGEQFF
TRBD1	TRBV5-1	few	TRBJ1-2	TGCGCCAGCTCAGGGGGCGGTTATGGCTACACCTTC	CASSGGGYGYTF
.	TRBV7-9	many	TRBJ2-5	TGTGCCAGCAGCTTGGATGGATTCCAAGAGACCCAGTACTTC	CASSLDGFQETQYF
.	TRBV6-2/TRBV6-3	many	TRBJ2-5	TGTGCCAGCAGCGCTCCGTCCCGGGAAGAGACCCAGTACTTC	CASSAPSREETQYF
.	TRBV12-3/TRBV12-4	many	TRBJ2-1	TGTGCCAGCACCCCAAGGATAGCTGCAGTAGATGAGCAGTTCTTC	CASTPRIAAVDEQFF
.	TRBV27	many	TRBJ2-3	TGTGCCAGCAGTTTAGTCCAGGGACACACAGATACGCAGTATTTT	CASSLVQGHTDTQYF
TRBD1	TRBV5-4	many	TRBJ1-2	TGTGCCAGCAGCCCGGACAGGGGAAACTATGGCTACACCTTC	CASSPDRGNYGYTF
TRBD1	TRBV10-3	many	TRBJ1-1	TGTGCCATCAGTTACAGGGGTGACACTGAAGCTTTCTTT	CAISYRGDTEAFF
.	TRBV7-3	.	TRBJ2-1	TGTGCCAGCAGCTTTTTAGGGGGGGATTCGTGGCAGTTCTTC	CASSFLGGDSWQFF
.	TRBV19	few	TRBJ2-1	TGTGCCAGTAGCCCTAGGACCAGCTCCTACAATGAGCAGTTCTTC	CASSPRTSSYNEQFF
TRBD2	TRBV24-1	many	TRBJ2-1	TGTGCCACCAGTGATTCCGGGACTAGCGGATCTTCCTACAATGAGCAGTTCTTC	CATSDSGTSGSSYNEQFF
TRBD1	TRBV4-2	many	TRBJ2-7	TGTGCCAGCAGCCAACCGGGACAGAGGAACTACGAGCAGTACTTC	CASSQPGQRNYEQYF
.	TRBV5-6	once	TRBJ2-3	TGTGCCAGCAGCTTGGGTGGCGTAACTAGCACAGATACGCAGTATTTT	CASSLGGVTSTDTQYF
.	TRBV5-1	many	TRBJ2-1	TGCGCCAGCAGCTCCTTTCCTTCGGGGTCAGGGGAGTATGAGCAGTTCTTC	CASSSFPSGSGEYEQFF
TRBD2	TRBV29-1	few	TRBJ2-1	TGCAGCGTTGAGGGGACTAGCGGGAGGGTTGGCGAGCAGTTCTTC	CSVEGTSGRVGEQFF
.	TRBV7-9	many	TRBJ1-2	TGTGCCGTCATGGAAGCTAACTATGGCTACACCTTC	CAVMEANYGYTF
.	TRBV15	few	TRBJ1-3	TGTGCGACAAGGATCTCCTCTGGAAACACCATATATTTT	CATRISSGNTIYF
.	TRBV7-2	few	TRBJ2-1	TGTGCCAGCAGCCCCTGGAGAAATGAGCAGTTCTTC	CASSPWRNEQFF
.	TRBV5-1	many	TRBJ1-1	TGCGCCAGCAGCTTGGCCGGTAGGGGCACTGAAGCTTTCTTT	CASSLAGRGTEAFF
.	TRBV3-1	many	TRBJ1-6	TGTGCCAGCAGCCTTCTTCCAGGGAGAGGAGAGGATTCACCCCTCCACTTT	CASSLLPGRGEDSPLHF
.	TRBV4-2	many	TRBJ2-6	TGTGCCAGCAGCCAACGGTACTCTGGGGCCAACGTCCTGACTTTC	CASSQRYSGANVLTF
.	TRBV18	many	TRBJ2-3	TGTGCCAGCTCACCAATGGGTAACCCTGGTGATACGCAGTATTTT	CASSPMGNPGDTQYF
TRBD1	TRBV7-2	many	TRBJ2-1	TGTGCCAGCAGCTTAGCACAGGGGCTATCCTACAATGAGCAGTTCTTC	CASSLAQGLSYNEQFF
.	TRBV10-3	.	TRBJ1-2	TGTGCCACCTATGAAGGACTGAACTATGGCTACACCTTC	CATYEGLNYGYTF
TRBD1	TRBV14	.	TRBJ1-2	TGTGCCAGCAGCGGGGGACAGAACTATGGCTACACCTTC	CASSGGQNYGYTF
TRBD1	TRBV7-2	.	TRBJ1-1	TGTGCCAGCTCCTTTTCGTACGGACAGGGAGGGACTGAAGCTTTCTTT	CASSFSYGQGGTEAFF
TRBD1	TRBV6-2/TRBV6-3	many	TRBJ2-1	TGTGCCAGCAGTGGGCCGGGACAGGGGGTCGATGAGCAGTTCTTC	CASSGPGQGVDEQFF
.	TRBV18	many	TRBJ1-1	TGTGCCAGCTACCGAGAGGGAGGCACTGAAGCTTTCTTT	CASYREGGTEAFF
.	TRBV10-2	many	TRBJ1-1	TGCGCCAGCACCTCTGGGCCAGGGGCGCGGGCTTTCTTT	CASTSGPGARAFF